A selection of T cell receptor beta chains follows, all from one sample in a study of blood T cell repertoires in COVID-19. Profiled with immunoSEQ multiplex PCR; TCRdb holds only in-frame clones, not every one. The top ten hold approximately 2% of the sample, which has under 300,000 clones, about 90% seen once. The sequenced sample was PBMCs or T cells enriched from blood (not recorded which). These receptors all come from a young woman who had recovered from COVID-19. CDR3s include the opening cysteine and the closing phenylalanine or tryptophan. Clone size, where shown, is once, few, many, or a class for clones that have expanded.

v_gene: TRBV5-6
j_gene: TRBJ2-7
abundance: -
CDR3aa: CASSPDSLGEQYF

v_gene: TRBV18
j_gene: TRBJ1-1
abundance: -
CDR3aa: CASSPTDRPSISTEAFF

v_gene: TRBV5-8
j_gene: TRBJ2-1
abundance: -
CDR3aa: CASGHRGQGLNEQFF

v_gene: TRBV6-5
j_gene: TRBJ1-1
abundance: -
CDR3aa: CASSLGQGKDTEAFF

v_gene: TRBV5-5
j_gene: TRBJ2-1
abundance: -
CDR3aa: CASGTSGGTYNEQFF

v_gene: TRBV5-1
j_gene: TRBJ1-1
abundance: -
CDR3aa: CASSSSGEAFF

v_gene: TRBV2
j_gene: TRBJ2-7
abundance: once
CDR3aa: CASSETGSYEQYF

v_gene: TRBV5-4
j_gene: TRBJ2-1
abundance: -
CDR3aa: CASSLWGTPGLAGGNEQFF

v_gene: TRBV2
j_gene: TRBJ2-5
abundance: -
CDR3aa: CASRLPASGSGETQYF

v_gene: TRBV3-1/TRBV3-2
j_gene: TRBJ1-2
abundance: -
CDR3aa: CASSRRRRGAYGYTF

v_gene: TRBV7-9
j_gene: TRBJ1-6
abundance: -
CDR3aa: CASSLALANSPLHF

v_gene: TRBV27
j_gene: TRBJ1-6
abundance: -
CDR3aa: CASSLGHRTGPGNSPLHF

v_gene: TRBV3-1/TRBV3-2
j_gene: TRBJ2-3
abundance: -
CDR3aa: CASSQGVAGVDTQYF

v_gene: TRBV11-2
j_gene: TRBJ1-1
abundance: -
CDR3aa: CASKITGGTEAFF

v_gene: TRBV9
j_gene: TRBJ1-6
abundance: -
CDR3aa: CASSAQGARDSPLHF

v_gene: TRBV10-3
j_gene: TRBJ1-3
abundance: -
CDR3aa: CAISVRERGKSGNTIYF

v_gene: TRBV4-1
j_gene: TRBJ2-3
abundance: -
CDR3aa: CASSQDPAGTDTQYF

v_gene: TRBV25-1
j_gene: TRBJ2-7
abundance: -
CDR3aa: CASSEPERSYEQYF

v_gene: TRBV20-1
j_gene: TRBJ2-4
abundance: -
CDR3aa: CSASFAGGAKNIQYF

v_gene: TRBV7-2
j_gene: TRBJ1-6
abundance: -
CDR3aa: CASSLWSMGGDSPLHF

v_gene: TRBV7-2
j_gene: TRBJ2-1
abundance: -
CDR3aa: CASSQRTGAVYNEQFF

v_gene: TRBV7-9
j_gene: TRBJ1-5
abundance: -
CDR3aa: CASSGGWGLNQPQHF

v_gene: TRBV7-2
j_gene: TRBJ2-7
abundance: -
CDR3aa: CASSLGGGPREQYF

v_gene: TRBV6-5
j_gene: TRBJ1-1
abundance: -
CDR3aa: CASSYRGQVNTEAFF

v_gene: TRBV28
j_gene: TRBJ2-5
abundance: -
CDR3aa: CASSSGDRSQQETQYF

v_gene: TRBV5-5
j_gene: TRBJ2-5
abundance: -
CDR3aa: CASSIDSPQETQYF

v_gene: TRBV3-1/TRBV3-2
j_gene: TRBJ1-1
abundance: -
CDR3aa: CASSQAFGVSTEAFF

v_gene: TRBV18
j_gene: TRBJ2-7
abundance: -
CDR3aa: CASSPDRREQYF

v_gene: TRBV19
j_gene: TRBJ1-2
abundance: once
CDR3aa: CASSIGTGYYGYTF

v_gene: TRBV5-1
j_gene: TRBJ2-2
abundance: -
CDR3aa: CASSLAQRGGNTGELFF

v_gene: TRBV11-2
j_gene: TRBJ2-2
abundance: once
CDR3aa: CASSLAASGKTGELFF

v_gene: TRBV27
j_gene: TRBJ1-2
abundance: -
CDR3aa: CASSFRGQGAIRYGYTF

v_gene: TRBV13
j_gene: TRBJ1-2
abundance: -
CDR3aa: CASSSTGSNYGYTF

v_gene: TRBV24-1
j_gene: TRBJ2-1
abundance: -
CDR3aa: CATSSGYSNEQFF

v_gene: TRBV3-1/TRBV3-2
j_gene: TRBJ1-2
abundance: -
CDR3aa: CASSHRQGSHGYTF

v_gene: TRBV7-2
j_gene: TRBJ1-5
abundance: -
CDR3aa: CASSLCVRRQGNQPQHF

v_gene: TRBV5-1
j_gene: TRBJ1-1
abundance: -
CDR3aa: CASSRDSWNTEAFF

v_gene: TRBV2
j_gene: TRBJ1-1
abundance: -
CDR3aa: CASSESWADTEAFF

v_gene: TRBV9
j_gene: TRBJ2-7
abundance: -
CDR3aa: CASSVGGRETGEQYF

v_gene: TRBV5-8
j_gene: TRBJ2-1
abundance: -
CDR3aa: CASSLDRGRRDGQFF

v_gene: TRBV5-1
j_gene: TRBJ1-1
abundance: -
CDR3aa: CASSLQGATGSEAFF

v_gene: TRBV28
j_gene: TRBJ1-1
abundance: -
CDR3aa: CASRPGQGHTEAFF